This TCR beta chain was identified in a study of T-cell reconstitution after alpha-beta-depleted transplantation in children. The study's findings and limits: Reportedly, roughly two months post-transplant, alpha-beta T cells arose from several hundred expanded graft clones. Some patients' high day-60 TCRbeta diversity was attributed to recipient cells surviving conditioning. Diversity and T-cell counts at one year after transplant derived mostly from new T cells.

With regard to this clonotype: Antigen unknown.

V trimming: 6 bases; J trimming: 7 bases; junction bases outside the gene matches: 3. From germline, CDR1 is MNHNS and CDR2 SASEGT. CDR3 length equals 13 residues. The library targeted TCRbeta and was prepared with unique molecular identifiers. TCRdb itself ran the PCR reads through MiXCR, one entry per CDR3 protein. The sample yields hundreds of thousands of distinct CDR3 sequences, 16% seen once. The specimen comprised PBMCs, mostly from graft donor cells, sampled 360 days after TCRalphabeta/CD19-depleted stem cell transplant. The chain combines TRBV6-1 with TRBJ2-4; 10 bases align to TRBD2. This clonotype was obtained from a male patient younger than 18 who had a stem cell transplant for acute lymphoblastic leukemia, so the T cells may come from the graft donor. The CDR3 sequence is CASRSGGGNIQYF. The CDR3 bases are TGTGCCAGCAGGAGCGGGGGGGGGAACATTCAGTACTTC.